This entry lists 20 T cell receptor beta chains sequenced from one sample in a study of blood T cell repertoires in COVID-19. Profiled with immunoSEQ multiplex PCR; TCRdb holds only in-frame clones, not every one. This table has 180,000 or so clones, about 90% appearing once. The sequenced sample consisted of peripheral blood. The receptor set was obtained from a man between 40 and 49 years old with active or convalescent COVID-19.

CDR3 in amino acids: CASSIGDKQYF. Written as DNA, the CDR3 is TGTGCCAGTAGTATAGGGGACAAGCAGTACTTC. The chain combines TRBV19 with TRBJ2-7, with TRBD1 as a possible D gene (6 bases). Trimming left V 1 base short and J 8 bases short, with 6 bases between. Looked up from germline, CDR1 is LNHDA and CDR2 is SQIVND (reference sequence). The CDR3 consists of 11 residues.

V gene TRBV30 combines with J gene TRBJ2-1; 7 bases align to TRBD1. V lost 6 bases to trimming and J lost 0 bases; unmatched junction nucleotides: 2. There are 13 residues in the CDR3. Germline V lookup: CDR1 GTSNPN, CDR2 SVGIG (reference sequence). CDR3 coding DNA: TGTGCCTGCACAGGGGTCTCCTACAATGAGCAGTTCTTC. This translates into CACTGVSYNEQFF.

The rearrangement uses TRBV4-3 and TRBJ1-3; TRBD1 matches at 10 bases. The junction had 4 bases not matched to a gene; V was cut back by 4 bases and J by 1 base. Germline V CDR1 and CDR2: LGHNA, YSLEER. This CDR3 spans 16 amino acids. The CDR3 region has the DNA TGCGCCAGCAGCCCTGGGACAGGGGATTCTGGAAACACCATATATTTT. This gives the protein CASSPGTGDSGNTIYF.

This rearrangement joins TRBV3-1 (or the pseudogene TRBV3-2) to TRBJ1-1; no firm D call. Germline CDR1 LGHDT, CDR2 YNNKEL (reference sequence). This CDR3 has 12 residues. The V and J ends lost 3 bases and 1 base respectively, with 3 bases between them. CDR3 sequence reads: CASSHRNTEAFF. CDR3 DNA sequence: TGTGCCAGCAGCCACCGGAACACTGAAGCTTTCTTT.

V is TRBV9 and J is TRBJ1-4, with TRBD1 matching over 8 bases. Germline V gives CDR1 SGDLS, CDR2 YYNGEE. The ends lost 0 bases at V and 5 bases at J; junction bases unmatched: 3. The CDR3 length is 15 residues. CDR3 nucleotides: TGTGCCAGCAGCGTAGGCAGGGGGCAAAATGAAAAACTGTTTTTT. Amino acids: CASSVGRGQNEKLFF.

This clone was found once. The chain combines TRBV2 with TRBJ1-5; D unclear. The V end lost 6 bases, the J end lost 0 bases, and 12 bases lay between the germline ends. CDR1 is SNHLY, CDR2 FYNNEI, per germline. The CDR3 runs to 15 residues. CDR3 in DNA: TGTGCCAGCAGGCCCGATACTTATAGCAATCAGCCCCAGCATTTT. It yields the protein CASRPDTYSNQPQHF.

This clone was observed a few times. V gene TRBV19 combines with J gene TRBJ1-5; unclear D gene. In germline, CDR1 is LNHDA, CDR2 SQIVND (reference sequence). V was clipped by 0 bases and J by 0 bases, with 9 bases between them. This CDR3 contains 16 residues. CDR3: CASSIEEQYSNQPQHF. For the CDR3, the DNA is TGTGCCAGTAGTATAGAGGAACAGTATAGCAATCAGCCCCAGCATTTT.

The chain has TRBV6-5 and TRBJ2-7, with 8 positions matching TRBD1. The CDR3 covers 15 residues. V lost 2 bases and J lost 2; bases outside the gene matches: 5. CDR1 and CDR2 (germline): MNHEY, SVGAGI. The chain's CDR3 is CASSYAGTGPYEQYF. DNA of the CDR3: TGTGCCAGCAGTTACGCCGGGACAGGTCCCTACGAGCAGTACTTC.

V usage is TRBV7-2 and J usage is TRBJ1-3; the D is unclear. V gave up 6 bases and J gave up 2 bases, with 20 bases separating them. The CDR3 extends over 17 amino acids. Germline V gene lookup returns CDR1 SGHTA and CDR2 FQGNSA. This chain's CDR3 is CASSPLGGQGAGNTIYF. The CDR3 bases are TGTGCCAGCAGTCCCTTGGGAGGGCAAGGTGCTGGAAACACCATATATTTT.

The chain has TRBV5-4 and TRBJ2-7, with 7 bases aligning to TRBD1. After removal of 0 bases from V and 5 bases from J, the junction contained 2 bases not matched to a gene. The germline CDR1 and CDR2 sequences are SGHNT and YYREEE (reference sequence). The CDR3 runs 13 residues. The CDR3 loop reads CASSLGQGNEQYF. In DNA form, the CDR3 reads TGTGCCAGCAGCTTGGGACAGGGTAACGAGCAGTACTTC.

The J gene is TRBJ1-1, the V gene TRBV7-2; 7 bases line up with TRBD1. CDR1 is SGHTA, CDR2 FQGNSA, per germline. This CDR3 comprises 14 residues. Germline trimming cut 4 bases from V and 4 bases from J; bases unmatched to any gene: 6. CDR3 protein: CASSWNSGGTEAFF. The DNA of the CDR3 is TGTGCCAGCAGCTGGAACTCAGGGGGCACTGAAGCTTTCTTT. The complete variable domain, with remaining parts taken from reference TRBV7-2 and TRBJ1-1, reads GAGVSQSPSNKVTEKGKDVELRCDPISGHTALYWYRQSLGQGLEFLIYFQGNSAPDKSGLPSDRFSAERTGGSVSTLTIQRTQQEDSAVYLCASSWNSGGTEAFFGQGTRLTVV.

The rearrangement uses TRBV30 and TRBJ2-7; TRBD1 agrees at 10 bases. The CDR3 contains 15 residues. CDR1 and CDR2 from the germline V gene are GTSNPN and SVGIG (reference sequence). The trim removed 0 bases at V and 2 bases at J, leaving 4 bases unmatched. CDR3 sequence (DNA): TGTGCCTGGAGTGTAGGGGACAGGGGCCCCTACGAGCAGTACTTC. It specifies CAWSVGDRGPYEQYF.

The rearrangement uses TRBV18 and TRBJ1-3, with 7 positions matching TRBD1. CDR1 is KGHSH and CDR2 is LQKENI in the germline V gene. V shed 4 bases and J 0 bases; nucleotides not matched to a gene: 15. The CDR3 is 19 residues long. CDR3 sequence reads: CASSLILPDRSRSGNTIYF. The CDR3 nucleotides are TGTGCCAGCTCACTTATCTTACCGGACAGGTCTCGCTCTGGAAACACCATATATTTT. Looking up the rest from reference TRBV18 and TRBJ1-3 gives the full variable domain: NAGVMQNPRHLVRRRGQEARLRCSPMKGHSHVYWYRQLPEEGLKFMVYLQKENIIDESGMPKERFSAEFPKEGPSILRIQQVVRGDSAAYFCASSLILPDRSRSGNTIYFGEGSWLTVV.

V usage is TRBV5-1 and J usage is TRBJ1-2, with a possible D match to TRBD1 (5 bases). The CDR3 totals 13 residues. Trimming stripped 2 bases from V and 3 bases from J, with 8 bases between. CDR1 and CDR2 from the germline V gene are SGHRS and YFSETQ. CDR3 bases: TGCGCCAGCAGCTTAGGCAGGGACTATGGCTACACCTTC. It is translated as CASSLGRDYGYTF.

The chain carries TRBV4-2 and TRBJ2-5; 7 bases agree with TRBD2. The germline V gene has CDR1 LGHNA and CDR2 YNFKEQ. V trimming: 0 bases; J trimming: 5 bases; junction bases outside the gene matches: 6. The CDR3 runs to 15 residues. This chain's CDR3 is CASSQERGVRETQYF. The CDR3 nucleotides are TGTGCCAGCAGCCAAGAACGGGGGGTCCGGGAGACCCAGTACTTC.

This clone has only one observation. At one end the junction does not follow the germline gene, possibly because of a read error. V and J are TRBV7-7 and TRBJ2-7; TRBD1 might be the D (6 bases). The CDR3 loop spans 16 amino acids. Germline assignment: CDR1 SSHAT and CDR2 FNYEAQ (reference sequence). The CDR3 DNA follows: TGTGCTAGCAGATTGGGGCCCTGGGACACTTCAACAAAGCAGTACTTC. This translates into CASRLGPWDTSTKQYF.

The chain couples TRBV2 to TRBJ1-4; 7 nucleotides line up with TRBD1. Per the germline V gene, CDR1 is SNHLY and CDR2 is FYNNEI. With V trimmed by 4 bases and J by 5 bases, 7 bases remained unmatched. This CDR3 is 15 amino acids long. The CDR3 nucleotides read TGTGCCAGCAGTGGACAGACAGGGTCAAATGAAAAACTGTTTTTT. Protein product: CASSGQTGSNEKLFF.

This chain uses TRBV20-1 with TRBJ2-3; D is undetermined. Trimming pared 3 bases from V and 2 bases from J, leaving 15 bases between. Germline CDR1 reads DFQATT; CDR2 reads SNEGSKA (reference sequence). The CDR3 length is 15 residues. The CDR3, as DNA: TGCAGTGCTAGTATGACGCAGGATCACACAGATACGCAGTATTTT. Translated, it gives CSASMTQDHTDTQYF.

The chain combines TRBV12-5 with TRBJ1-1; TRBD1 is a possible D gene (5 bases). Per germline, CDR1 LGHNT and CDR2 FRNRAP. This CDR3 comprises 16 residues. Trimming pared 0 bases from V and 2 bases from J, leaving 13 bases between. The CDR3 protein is CASGLVLGAHNTEAFF. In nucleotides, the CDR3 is TGTGCTAGTGGTTTGGTACTTGGGGCTCACAACACTGAAGCTTTCTTT.

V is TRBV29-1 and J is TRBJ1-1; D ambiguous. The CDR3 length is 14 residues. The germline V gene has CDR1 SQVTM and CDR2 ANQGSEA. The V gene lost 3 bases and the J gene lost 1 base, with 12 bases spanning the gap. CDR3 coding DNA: TGCAGCGTTGAGGTCACGCCGGGGAACACTGAAGCTTTCTTT. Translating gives CSVEVTPGNTEAFF.